This T cell receptor (beta chain) derives from a study of Graves' ophthalmopathy and Graves' hyperthyroidism. Overall study: Peripheral blood sampling occurred at initial diagnosis, before any treatment. Study observations and caveats: Distinction of ophthalmopathy from stable hyperthyroidism by a 13-signature model reached approximately 88% sensitivity and roughly 81% specificity. Blood samples also showed most expanded thyroid clonotypes exceeding 0.001 frequency.

This CDR3 region has 15 residues. From germline, CDR1 is SEHNR and CDR2 FQNEAQ (reference sequence). Germline trimming cut 3 bases from V and 0 bases from J; bases unmatched to any gene: 3. Comment on this clonotype: Its antigen is currently unknown.

RNA transcripts were the source from which TCR beta CDR3 regions were amplified. RT-PCR in the first round used HTBI primers; a second-round multiplex PCR followed. TCRdb reanalysed the multiplex PCR reads using MiXCR and keeps one entry per CDR3 protein. This sample has about 700,000 distinct CDR3 sequences, with over 40% found just once. This TCR came from an adult man with Graves' ophthalmopathy. Sequenced material: peripheral blood. V and J are TRBV7-9 and TRBJ2-7; TRBD1 matches at 9 bases. CDR3 sequence: CASSFRQGDSYEQYF. CDR3 coding DNA: TGTGCCAGCAGCTTCCGACAGGGGGACTCCTACGAGCAGTACTTC.